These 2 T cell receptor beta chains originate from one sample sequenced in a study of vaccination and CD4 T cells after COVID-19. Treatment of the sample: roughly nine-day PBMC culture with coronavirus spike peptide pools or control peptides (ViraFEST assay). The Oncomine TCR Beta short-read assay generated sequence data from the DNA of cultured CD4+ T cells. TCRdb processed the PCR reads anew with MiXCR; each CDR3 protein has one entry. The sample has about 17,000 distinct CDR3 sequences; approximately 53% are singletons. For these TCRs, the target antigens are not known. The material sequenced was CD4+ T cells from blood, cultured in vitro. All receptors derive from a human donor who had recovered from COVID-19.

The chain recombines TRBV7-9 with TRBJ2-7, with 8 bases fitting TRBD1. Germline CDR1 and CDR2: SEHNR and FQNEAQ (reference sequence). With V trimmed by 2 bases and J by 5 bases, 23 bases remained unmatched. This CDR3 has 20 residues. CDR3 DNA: TGTGCCAGCAGCTTAACACCTGGGTCCGGGACAGGAGATGGAGGAGACGAGCAGTACTTC. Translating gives CASSLTPGSGTGDGGDEQYF.

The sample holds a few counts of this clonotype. CDR3 sequence reads: CASSAVGLSYEQYF. DNA of the CDR3: TGTGCCAGCAGTGCTGTGGGCCTCTCCTACGAGCAGTACTTC. The V gene is TRBV6-1, the J gene TRBJ2-7; the D is unclear. Per germline, CDR1 MNHNS and CDR2 SASEGT. V was pared by 4 bases and J by 0 bases, with 10 bases between. The CDR3 totals 14 residues.